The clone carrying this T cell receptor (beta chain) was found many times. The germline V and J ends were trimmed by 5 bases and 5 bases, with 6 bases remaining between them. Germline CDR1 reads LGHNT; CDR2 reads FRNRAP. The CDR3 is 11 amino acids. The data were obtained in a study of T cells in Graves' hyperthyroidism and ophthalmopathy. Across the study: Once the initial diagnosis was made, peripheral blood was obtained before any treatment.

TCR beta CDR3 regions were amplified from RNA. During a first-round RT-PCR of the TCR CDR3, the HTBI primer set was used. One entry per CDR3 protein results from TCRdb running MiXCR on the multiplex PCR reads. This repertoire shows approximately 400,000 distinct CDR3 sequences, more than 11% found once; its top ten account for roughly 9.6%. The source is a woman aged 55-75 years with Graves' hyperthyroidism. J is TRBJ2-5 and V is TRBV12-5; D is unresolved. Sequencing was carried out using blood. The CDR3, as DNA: TGTGCTAGTGGTCCCTGGGAGACCCAGTACTTC. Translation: CASGPWETQYF.